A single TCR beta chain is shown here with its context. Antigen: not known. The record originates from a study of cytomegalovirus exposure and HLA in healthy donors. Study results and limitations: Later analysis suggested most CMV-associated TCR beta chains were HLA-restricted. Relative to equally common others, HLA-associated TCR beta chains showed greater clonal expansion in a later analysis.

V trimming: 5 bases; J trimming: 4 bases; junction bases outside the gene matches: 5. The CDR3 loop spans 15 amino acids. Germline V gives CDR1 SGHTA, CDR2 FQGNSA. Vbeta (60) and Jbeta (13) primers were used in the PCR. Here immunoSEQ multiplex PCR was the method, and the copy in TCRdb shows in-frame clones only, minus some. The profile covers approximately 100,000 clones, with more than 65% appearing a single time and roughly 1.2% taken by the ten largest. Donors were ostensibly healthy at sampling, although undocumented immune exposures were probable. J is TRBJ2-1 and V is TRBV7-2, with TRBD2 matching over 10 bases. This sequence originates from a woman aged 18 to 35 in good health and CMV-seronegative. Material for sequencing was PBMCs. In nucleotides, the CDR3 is TGTGCCAGCAGCGTTAGCGGGGGGCTTTACAATGAGCAGTTCTTC. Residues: CASSVSGGLYNEQFF.